This entry is about one TCR beta chain. The antigen is undetermined. Peripheral blood samples of 9 to 10 milliliters were drawn from each donor. Per individual sample, total RNA of at least 5.5 micrograms was extracted. This record belongs to a study of blood T cells in healthy people across ages. Overall study findings and caveats: Naive CD4+ cell counts and diversity both ran higher in long-lived than in aged donors.

CDR3 length: 11 amino acids. In germline, CDR1 is SQVTM, CDR2 ANQGSEA. Trimming removed 8 bases at V and 6 bases at J, with 13 bases between. A sample-barcoded 5' primer and a J-beta primer mix were used in a second PCR of roughly 7 to 11 cycles. Unique molecular identifiers of 12 random nucleotides labeled each cDNA. TCRdb used MiXCR to reprocess the 5' RACE reads, holding one entry per CDR3 protein. The repertoire includes 710,000 or so distinct CDR3 sequences, 22% of them detected once, and about 20% sits in the top ten. Specimen: blood. The rearrangement uses TRBV29-1 and TRBJ1-2; no clear D. This receptor was identified in a man between 65 and 85 years old in good health. Here the CDR3 DNA reads TGCAGCCTTAACACGCGGGATGGCTACACCTTC. This sequence encodes CSLNTRDGYTF.